This TCR beta chain was observed in a study of blood T cell repertoires in COVID-19. Study-level background: Acute and convalescent COVID-19 samples came from the United States, Italy and Spain. PBMCs, B-cell-depleted T cells, or T cells provided the cDNA or gDNA that made up the material.

The CDR3 totals 18 residues. V lost 4 bases and J 2 bases, leaving 21 bases between the germline ends. The V gene's germline CDR1 is MNHNS and CDR2 SASEGT. In the original workflow: Nucleated cell number was recorded as an estimate derived from reference gene primer amplification. The table came from immunoSEQ multiplex PCR; TCRdb's copy has only in-frame clones and leaves some out. From that table come the V and J calls and clone size; the DNA was used to work out D and trimming. The data contain 55,000 to 70,000 clones, approximately 91% of them singletons. This chain links TRBV6-1 with TRBJ1-5; tentative D call: TRBD1 (5 bases). Sequences were obtained from peripheral blood. The TCR was taken from a woman aged 50 to 60 with active or convalescent COVID-19. CDR3 region: CASSGIRQQAWGNQPQHF. CDR3 nucleotide sequence: TGTGCCAGCAGTGGTATACGACAGCAAGCGTGGGGCAATCAGCCCCAGCATTTT.